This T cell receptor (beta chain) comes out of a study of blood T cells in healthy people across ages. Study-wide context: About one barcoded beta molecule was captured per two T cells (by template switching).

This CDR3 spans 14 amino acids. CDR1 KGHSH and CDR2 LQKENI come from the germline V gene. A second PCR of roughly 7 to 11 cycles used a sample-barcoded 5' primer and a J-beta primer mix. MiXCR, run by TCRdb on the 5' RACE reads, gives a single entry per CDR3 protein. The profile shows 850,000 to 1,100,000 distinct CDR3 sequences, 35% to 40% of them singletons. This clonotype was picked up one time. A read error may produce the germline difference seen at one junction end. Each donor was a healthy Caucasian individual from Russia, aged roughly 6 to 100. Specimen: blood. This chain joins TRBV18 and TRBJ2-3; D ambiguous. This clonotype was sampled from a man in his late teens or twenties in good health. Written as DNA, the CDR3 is TGTGCTAGCTCACCACCTGTCAGAACAGATACGCAGTATTTT. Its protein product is CASSPPVRTDTQYF.